Below, 9 T cell receptor beta chains from the same sample are listed, as sequenced in a study of OX40 agonist ivuxolimab in advanced cancers. The data were produced by immunoSEQ multiplex PCR, yet TCRdb's version contains in-frame clones alone and is incomplete. The sample shows more than 95,000 clones, approximately 94% of them seen only once. The sequencing here drew on CD4+ or CD8+ T cells sorted from blood, taken in a trial of the OX40 agonist ivuxolimab. These receptors came from an adult with an advanced solid tumor such as melanoma, head and neck, liver or kidney cancer.

V and J are TRBV19 and TRBJ1-1; no clear D gene. This CDR3 spans 15 amino acids. V was cut by 3 bases and J by 9 bases, with 20 bases left in between. The germline gives CDR1 LNHDA, CDR2 SQIVND (reference sequence). Written as DNA, the CDR3 is TGTGCCAGTAGTATCGGATACACATCCTCCTTGAAAGCTTTCTTT. Its protein is CASSIGYTSSLKAFF.

The chain uses TRBV6-5 and TRBJ1-1; tentative D call: TRBD1 (5 bases). V was pared by 5 bases and J by 1 base, with 11 bases between. This CDR3 comprises 14 residues. Germline V lookup: CDR1 MNHEY, CDR2 SVGAGI. CDR3 residues: CASSRSGQNTEAFF. CDR3 nucleotide sequence: TGTGCCAGCAGTCGCTCCGGACAGAACACTGAAGCTTTCTTT.

V gene TRBV5-1 combines with J gene TRBJ1-2; no definite D call. There are 13 residues in the CDR3. Germline assignment: CDR1 SGHRS and CDR2 YFSETQ. V was cut by 0 bases and J by 8 bases, with 11 bases left in between. The CDR3 DNA reads as TGCGCCAGCAGCTTGGGGGAGGTTGGAGGCTACACCTTC. As protein: CASSLGEVGGYTF.

The gene calls are TRBV10-1 and TRBJ2-7; D is undetermined. Trimming shortened V by 2 bases and J by 5 bases, and 10 bases separated the two germline ends. Germline CDR1 is WNHNN and CDR2 is SYGVQD (reference sequence). This CDR3 has 13 amino acids. The CDR3 spells CASSEKRLDEQYF. DNA for the CDR3: TGCGCCAGCAGTGAGAAACGACTGGACGAGCAGTACTTC.

J is TRBJ1-4 and V is TRBV5-1; D is perhaps TRBD1 (6 bases). CDR1 SGHRS and CDR2 YFSETQ come from the germline V gene. Between the trimmed V and J ends, which lost 5 bases and 8 bases, there was a span of 25 bases. CDR3 length: 17 residues. The chain's CDR3 is CASSPTGTSEGREKLFF. The CDR3 bases are TGCGCCAGCAGTCCCACCGGGACATCCGAGGGTAGGGAAAAACTGTTTTTT.

The chain has TRBV7-2 and TRBJ2-5, with 10 bases fitting TRBD1. CDR1 is SGHTA and CDR2 is FQGNSA in the germline V gene. This CDR3 has 14 residues. The V and J ends lost 5 bases and 5 bases, in that order; junction bases with no gene match: 5. The CDR3 coding sequence is TGTGCCAGCAGCACATGGACAGGGGGTGAGACCCAGTACTTC. It specifies CASSTWTGGETQYF.

On this clone itself: This same CDR3 is encoded by further DNA sequences in the sample. V is TRBV4-1 and J is TRBJ1-2; no clear D. Per germline, CDR1 MGHRA and CDR2 YSYEKL. Trimming took 1 base from V and 2 from J, leaving 5 bases between them. This CDR3 has 13 amino acids. This CDR3 reads CASSQVGNYGYTF. In DNA form, the CDR3 reads TGCGCCAGCAGCCAAGTAGGAAACTATGGCTACACCTTC.

J is TRBJ2-7 and V is TRBV2, with a tentative D call TRBD2 (6 bases). V lost 10 bases to trimming and J lost 0 bases, with 19 bases between them. This CDR3 is built from 15 residues. CDR1 and CDR2 from the germline V gene are SNHLY and FYNNEI. The CDR3 here is CATSTQPGSSYEQYF. DNA of the CDR3: TGTGCCACCTCCACGCAGCCCGGGAGCTCCTACGAGCAGTACTTC.

J is TRBJ2-1 and V is TRBV28; D is unresolved. The V gene lost 2 bases and the J gene lost 6 bases, with 11 bases spanning the gap. Germline values: CDR1 MDHEN, CDR2 SYDVKM. The CDR3 sequence is 14 residues long. The chain's CDR3 is CASSLIPRFNEQFF. The CDR3 nucleotides read TGTGCCAGCAGTTTAATACCGCGGTTCAATGAGCAGTTCTTC.